This T cell receptor beta chain was documented in a study of blood T cell repertoires in COVID-19. Study background: Sites across the United States, Italy and Spain contributed samples from acute and convalescent COVID-19.

Sequencing used immunoSEQ multiplex PCR; TCRdb keeps in-frame clones, though not all of them. There are some 200,000 clones in the sample; about four fifths occur only once, and roughly 12% lies in the top ten. Seattle patients were enrolled while actively infected and followed longitudinally. CDR1 MGHRA and CDR2 YSYEKL come from the germline V gene. Trimming removed 4 bases from V and 2 bases from J, with 14 bases in between. This CDR3 is built from 15 residues. Sequencing input: peripheral blood. This sequence joins TRBV4-1 and TRBJ1-2; the D gene is possibly TRBD1 (6 bases). The TCR originated in a woman older than 75 with COVID-19, enrolled during active disease. The CDR3 region has the DNA TGCGCCAGCAGCCTAACCGAGGGGGACAACTATGGCTACACCTTC. Translation: CASSLTEGDNYGYTF.